This T cell receptor (beta chain) was profiled in a study of blood T cell repertoires in COVID-19. The wider study: Researchers got acute and convalescent COVID-19 samples from the United States, Italy and Spain. T cells, B-cell-depleted T cells, or PBMCs supplied cDNA or gDNA.

This clone was found a few times. Germline CDR1 reads MNHNS; CDR2 reads SASEGT. CDR3 length: 16 amino acids. J lost 8 bases, V lost 4 bases, and 7 bases had no gene match. Source study methods: The assay estimated nucleated cells by amplifying reference gene primers. Libraries were prepared by immunoSEQ multiplex PCR; TCRdb keeps only in-frame clonotypes and omits some of them. V and J calls and clone size are as listed in that table; D and trimming were resolved from the DNA. The repertoire holds a few hundred thousand clones, with over 80% as singletons. The sequence came from a woman aged 45-59 years with active or convalescent COVID-19. The J gene is TRBJ2-1, the V gene TRBV6-1, with 14 positions matching TRBD2. The sequenced sample consisted of peripheral blood. The CDR3 nucleotides read TGTGCCAGCAGTGGGGGACTAGCGGGAGCGGTGTATGAGCAGTTCTTC. It encodes CASSGGLAGAVYEQFF.